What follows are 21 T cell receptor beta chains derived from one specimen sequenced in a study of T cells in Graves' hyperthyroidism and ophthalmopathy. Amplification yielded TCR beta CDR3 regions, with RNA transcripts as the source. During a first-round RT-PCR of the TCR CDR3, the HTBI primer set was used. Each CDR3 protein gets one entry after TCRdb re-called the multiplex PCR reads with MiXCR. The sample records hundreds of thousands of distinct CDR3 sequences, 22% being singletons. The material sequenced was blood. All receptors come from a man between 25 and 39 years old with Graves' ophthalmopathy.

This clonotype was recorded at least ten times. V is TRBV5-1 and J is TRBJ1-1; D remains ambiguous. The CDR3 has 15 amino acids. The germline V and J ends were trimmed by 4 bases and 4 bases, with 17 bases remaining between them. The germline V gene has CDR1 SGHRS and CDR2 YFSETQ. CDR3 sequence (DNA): TGCGCCAGCAGCCCATTGGAGGGTTTCGGCACTGAAGCTTTCTTT. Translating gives CASSPLEGFGTEAFF.

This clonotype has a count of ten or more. CDR3 DNA: TGTGCCAGCAGCCGGACAGGGAACACTGAAGCTTTCTTT. Encoded protein: CASSRTGNTEAFF. The chain recombines TRBV12-3 or TRBV12-4 with TRBJ1-1, with 7 positions matching TRBD1. The length of the CDR3 is 13 residues. The ends lost 6 bases at V and 1 base at J; junction bases unmatched: 2.

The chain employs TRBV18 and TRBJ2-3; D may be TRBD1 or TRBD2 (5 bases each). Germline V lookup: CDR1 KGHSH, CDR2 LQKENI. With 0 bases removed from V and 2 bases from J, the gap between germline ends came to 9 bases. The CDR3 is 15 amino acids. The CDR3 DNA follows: TGTGCCAGCTCACCACCGGAGGACAACACAGATACGCAGTATTTT. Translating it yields CASSPPEDNTDTQYF.

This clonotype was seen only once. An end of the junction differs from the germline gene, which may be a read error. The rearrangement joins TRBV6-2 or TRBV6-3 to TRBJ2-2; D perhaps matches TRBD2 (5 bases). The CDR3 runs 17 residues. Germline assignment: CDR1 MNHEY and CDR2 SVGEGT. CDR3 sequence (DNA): TGTGCCAGCAGTTCCGCGGCCCGAGGCCCGAACACCGGGGAGCTGCTTTTT. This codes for CASSSAARGPNTGELLF.

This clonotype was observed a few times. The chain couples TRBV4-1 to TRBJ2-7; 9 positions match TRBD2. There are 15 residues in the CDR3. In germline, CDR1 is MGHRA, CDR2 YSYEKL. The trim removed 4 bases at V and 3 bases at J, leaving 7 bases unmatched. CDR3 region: CASSPGSSGDYEQYF. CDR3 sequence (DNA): TGCGCCAGCAGCCCAGGGTCTAGCGGGGACTACGAGCAGTACTTC.

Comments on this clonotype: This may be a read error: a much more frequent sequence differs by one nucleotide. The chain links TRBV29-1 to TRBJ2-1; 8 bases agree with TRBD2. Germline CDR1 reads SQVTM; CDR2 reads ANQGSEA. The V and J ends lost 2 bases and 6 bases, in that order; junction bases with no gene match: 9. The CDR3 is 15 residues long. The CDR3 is CSVEPEISGVNEQFF. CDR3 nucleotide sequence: TGCAGCGTTGAACCCGAAATTAGCGGGGTCAATGAGCAGTTCTTC.

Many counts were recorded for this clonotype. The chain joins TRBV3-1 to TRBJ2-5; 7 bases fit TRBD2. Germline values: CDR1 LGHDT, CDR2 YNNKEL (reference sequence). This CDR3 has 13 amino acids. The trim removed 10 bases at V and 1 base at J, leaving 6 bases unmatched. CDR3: CATRGGVQETQYF. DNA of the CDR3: TGTGCCACCCGCGGGGGAGTCCAAGAGACCCAGTACTTC.

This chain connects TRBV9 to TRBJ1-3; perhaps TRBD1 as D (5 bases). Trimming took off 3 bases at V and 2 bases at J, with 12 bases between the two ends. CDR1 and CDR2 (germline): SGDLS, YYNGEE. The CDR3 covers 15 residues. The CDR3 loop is CASSGGPGAGNTIYF. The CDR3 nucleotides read TGTGCCAGCAGCGGGGGCCCCGGGGCTGGAAACACCATATATTTT.

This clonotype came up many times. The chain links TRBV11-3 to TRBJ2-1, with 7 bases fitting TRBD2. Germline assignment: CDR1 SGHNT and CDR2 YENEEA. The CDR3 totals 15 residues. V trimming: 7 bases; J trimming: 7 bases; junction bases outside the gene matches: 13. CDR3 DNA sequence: TGTGCCAGCACCACTAGCGTCGCGTCGGGAAATGAGCAGTTCTTC. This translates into CASTTSVASGNEQFF.

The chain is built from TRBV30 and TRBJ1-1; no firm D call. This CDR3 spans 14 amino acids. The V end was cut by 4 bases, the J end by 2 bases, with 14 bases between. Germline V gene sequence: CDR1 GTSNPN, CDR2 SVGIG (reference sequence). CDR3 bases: TGTGCCTGGAACCGGAACAGCATAAACACTGAAGCTTTCTTT. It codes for CAWNRNSINTEAFF. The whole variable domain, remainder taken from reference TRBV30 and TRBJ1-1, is SQTIHQWPATLVQPVGSPLSLECTVEGTSNPNLYWYRQAAGRGLQLLFYSVGIGQISSEVPQNLSASRPQDRQFILSSKKLLLSDSGFYLCAWNRNSINTEAFFGQGTRLTVV.

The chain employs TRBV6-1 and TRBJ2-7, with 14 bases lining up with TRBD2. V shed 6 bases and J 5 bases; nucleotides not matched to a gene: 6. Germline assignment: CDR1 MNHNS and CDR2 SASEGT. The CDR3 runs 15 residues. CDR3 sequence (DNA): TGTGCCAGCAGGCTACAGGGACTAGCGGGAGACGAGCAGTACTTC. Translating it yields CASRLQGLAGDEQYF.

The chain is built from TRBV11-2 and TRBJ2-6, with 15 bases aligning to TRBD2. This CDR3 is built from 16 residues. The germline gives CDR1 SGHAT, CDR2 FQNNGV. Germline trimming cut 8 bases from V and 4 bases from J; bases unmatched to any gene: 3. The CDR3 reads CASGTSGRTGANVLTF. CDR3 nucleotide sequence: TGTGCCAGCGGGACTAGCGGGAGGACCGGGGCCAACGTCCTGACTTTC. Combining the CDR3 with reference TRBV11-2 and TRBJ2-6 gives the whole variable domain EAGVAQSPRYKIIEKRQSVAFWCNPISGHATLYWYQQILGQGPKLLIQFQNNGVVDDSQLPKDRFSAERLKGVDSTLKIQPAKLEDSAVYLCASGTSGRTGANVLTFGAGSRLTVL.

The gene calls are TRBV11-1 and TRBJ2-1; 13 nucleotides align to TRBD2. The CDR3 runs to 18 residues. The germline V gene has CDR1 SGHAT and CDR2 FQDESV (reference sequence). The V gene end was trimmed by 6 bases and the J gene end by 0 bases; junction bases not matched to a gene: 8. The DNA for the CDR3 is TGTGCCAGCAGACTCCGGACTAGCGGGAGCCTCTCCTACAATGAGCAGTTCTTC. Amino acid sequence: CASRLRTSGSLSYNEQFF.

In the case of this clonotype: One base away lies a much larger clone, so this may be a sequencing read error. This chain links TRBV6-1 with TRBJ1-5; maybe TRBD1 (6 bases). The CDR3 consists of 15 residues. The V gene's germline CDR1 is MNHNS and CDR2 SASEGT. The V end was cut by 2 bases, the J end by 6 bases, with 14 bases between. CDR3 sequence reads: CASSERGTWSQPQHF. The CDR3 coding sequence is TGTGCCAGCAGTGAACGAGGGACATGGAGTCAGCCCCAGCATTTT.

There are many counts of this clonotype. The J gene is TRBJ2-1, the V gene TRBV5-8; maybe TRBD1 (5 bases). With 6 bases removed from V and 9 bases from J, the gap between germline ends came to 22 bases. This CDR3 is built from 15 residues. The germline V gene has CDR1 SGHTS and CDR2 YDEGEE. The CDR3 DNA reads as TGTGCCAGCATCCAGAGAAGAAGGGGCGCTTTTGAGCAGTTCTTC. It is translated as CASIQRRRGAFEQFF.

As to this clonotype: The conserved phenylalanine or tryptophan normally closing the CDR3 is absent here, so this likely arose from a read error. CDR3 DNA: TGTGCCAGCAGCCCAGGACTAGCGGGGAAAACCGGGGAGCTGTTTTCT. The encoded protein is CASSPGLAGKTGELFS. V gene TRBV11-3 combines with J gene TRBJ2-2; TRBD2 matches at 12 bases. This CDR3 has 16 amino acids. Per the germline V gene, CDR1 is SGHNT and CDR2 is YENEEA. The V segment lost 5 bases and the J segment 5 bases; nucleotides outside the gene matches: 6.

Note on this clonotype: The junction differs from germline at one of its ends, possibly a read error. The CDR3 region is CASSREVRTYQQYF. CDR3 DNA: TGCGCCAGCAGCCGCGAGGTGCGGACCTACCAGCAGTACTTC. The J gene is TRBJ2-7, the V gene TRBV4-1; D gene unclear. The V gene's germline CDR1 is MGHRA and CDR2 YSYEKL. The CDR3 sequence is 14 residues long.

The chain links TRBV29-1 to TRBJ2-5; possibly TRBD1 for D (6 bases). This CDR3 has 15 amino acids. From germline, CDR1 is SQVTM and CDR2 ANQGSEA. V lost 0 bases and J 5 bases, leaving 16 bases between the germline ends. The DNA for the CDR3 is TGCAGCGTTGAAGATCGTCTCGGGACATGGGAGACCCAGTACTTC. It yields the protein CSVEDRLGTWETQYF.

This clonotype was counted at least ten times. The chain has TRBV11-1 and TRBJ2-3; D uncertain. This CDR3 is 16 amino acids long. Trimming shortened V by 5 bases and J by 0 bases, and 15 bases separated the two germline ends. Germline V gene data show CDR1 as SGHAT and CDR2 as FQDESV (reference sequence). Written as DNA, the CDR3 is TGTGCCAGCAGCAAGGATAGCCGCACTAGCACAGATACGCAGTATTTT. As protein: CASSKDSRTSTDTQYF.

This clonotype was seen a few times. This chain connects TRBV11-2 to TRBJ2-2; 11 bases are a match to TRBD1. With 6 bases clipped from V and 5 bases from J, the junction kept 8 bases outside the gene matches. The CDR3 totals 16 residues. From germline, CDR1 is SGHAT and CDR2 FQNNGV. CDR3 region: CASRLSGTGGTGELFF. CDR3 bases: TGTGCCAGCAGATTATCCGGGACAGGGGGTACCGGGGAGCTGTTTTTT.

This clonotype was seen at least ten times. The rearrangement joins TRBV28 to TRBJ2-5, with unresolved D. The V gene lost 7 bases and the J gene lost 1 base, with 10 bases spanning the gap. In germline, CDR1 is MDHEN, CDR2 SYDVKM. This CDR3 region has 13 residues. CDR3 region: CASNYYSQETQYF. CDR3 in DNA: TGTGCCAGCAACTACTACTCCCAAGAGACCCAGTACTTC.